This entry concerns a single T cell receptor beta chain. Antigen specificity is unknown. The CDR3 contains 14 residues. Trimming took off 1 base at V and 4 bases at J, with 10 bases between the two ends. Germline V lookup: CDR1 SGHVS, CDR2 FQNEAQ. These data belong to a study of PD-1 blockade in classical Hodgkin lymphoma. Study-wide points: A significant rise in TCR diversity was seen by C4D1 for CD4+ cells but not for CD8+ cells.

Produced via immunoSEQ multiplex PCR; TCRdb's table is partial and in-frame only. The sample lists over 60,000 clones; around 90% were seen once. Time point defined: cycle 4 day 1 (C4D1), after five to seven weeks of nivolumab. All patients experienced relapse after autologous stem cell transplantation, and brentuximab vedotin exposure was variable. The sequencing here drew on peripheral blood mononuclear cells (PBMCs), taken before the fourth cycle of nivolumab. This TCR was sampled from a human donor with classical Hodgkin lymphoma. The chain joins TRBV7-8 to TRBJ1-2, with a weak D call TRBD1 (5 bases). In DNA form, the CDR3 reads TGTGCCAGCAGCTTAGAAACAGGCGTCTATGGCTACACCTTC. This gives the protein CASSLETGVYGYTF.